This T cell receptor beta chain was obtained from a study of blood T cell repertoires in COVID-19. Study-level information: Collection of acute and convalescent COVID-19 samples took place in the United States, Italy and Spain. Sources were T cells, B-cell-depleted T cells, or PBMCs; the material itself was cDNA or gDNA.

Per the study methods: Using reference gene primer amplification, nucleated cell counts were estimated. Sequencing used immunoSEQ multiplex PCR; TCRdb keeps in-frame clones, though not all of them. V and J calls and clone size are those listed in that table; D and trimming were worked out from the DNA. The repertoire holds 100,000 or so clones, with about nine tenths as singletons. This CDR3 contains 15 residues. CDR1 is DFQATT, CDR2 SNEGSKA, per germline (reference sequence). Trimming took 3 bases from V and 0 from J, leaving 12 bases between them. The clonotype was recovered from a man aged 45-65 years with acute or convalescent COVID-19. The sequenced material came from peripheral blood. The rearrangement joins TRBV20-1 to TRBJ1-5; tentative D call: TRBD1 (5 bases). Here the CDR3 reads CSASGGHTSNQPQHF. The CDR3 DNA follows: TGCAGTGCTAGTGGCGGACATACTAGCAATCAGCCCCAGCATTTT.